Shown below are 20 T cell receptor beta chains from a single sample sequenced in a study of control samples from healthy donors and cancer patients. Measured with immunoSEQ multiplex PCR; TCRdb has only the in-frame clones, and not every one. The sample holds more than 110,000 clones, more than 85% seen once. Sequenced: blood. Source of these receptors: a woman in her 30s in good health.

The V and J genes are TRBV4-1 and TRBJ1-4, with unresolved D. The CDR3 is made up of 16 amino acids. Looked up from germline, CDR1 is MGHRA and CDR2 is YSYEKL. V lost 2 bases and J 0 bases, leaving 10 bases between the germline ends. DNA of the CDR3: TGCGCCAGCAGCCAACAAAGCGGGACAACTAATGAAAAACTGTTTTTT. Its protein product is CASSQQSGTTNEKLFF.

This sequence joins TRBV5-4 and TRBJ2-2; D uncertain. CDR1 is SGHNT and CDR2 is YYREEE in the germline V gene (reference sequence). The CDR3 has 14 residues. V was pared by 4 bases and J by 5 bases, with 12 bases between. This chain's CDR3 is CASSPIPQTGELFF. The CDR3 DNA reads TGTGCCAGCAGCCCTATCCCCCAGACCGGGGAGCTGTTTTTT.

The CDR3 DNA is TGTGCAAGTCGCTCCCACGGGGCTAGCGGAGTGGGCTACAATGAGCAGTTCTTC. The encoded protein is CASRSHGASGVGYNEQFF. The V and J genes are TRBV12-2 and TRBJ2-1; TRBD2 was called by the table and not checked on the DNA. TRBV12-2 counts as a pseudogene. There are 18 residues in the CDR3.

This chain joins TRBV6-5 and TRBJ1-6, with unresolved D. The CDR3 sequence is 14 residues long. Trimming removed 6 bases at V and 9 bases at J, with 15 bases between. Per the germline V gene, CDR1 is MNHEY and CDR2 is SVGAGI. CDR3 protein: CASRPPLGGSPLHF. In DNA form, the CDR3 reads TGTGCCAGCAGACCTCCCCTTGGAGGTTCACCCCTCCACTTT.

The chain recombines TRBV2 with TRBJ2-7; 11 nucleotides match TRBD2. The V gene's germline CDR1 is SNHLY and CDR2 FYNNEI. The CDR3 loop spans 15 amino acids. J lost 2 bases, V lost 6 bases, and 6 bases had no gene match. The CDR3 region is CASRPGLAGTYEQYF. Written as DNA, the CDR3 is TGTGCCAGCAGACCCGGACTAGCGGGTACCTACGAGCAGTACTTC.

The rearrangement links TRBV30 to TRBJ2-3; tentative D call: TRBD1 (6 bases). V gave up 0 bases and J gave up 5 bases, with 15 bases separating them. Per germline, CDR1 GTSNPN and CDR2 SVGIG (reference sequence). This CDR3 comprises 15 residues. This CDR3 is CAWSVQAGVGDTQYF. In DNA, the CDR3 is TGTGCCTGGAGTGTACAAGCAGGGGTGGGAGATACGCAGTATTTT.

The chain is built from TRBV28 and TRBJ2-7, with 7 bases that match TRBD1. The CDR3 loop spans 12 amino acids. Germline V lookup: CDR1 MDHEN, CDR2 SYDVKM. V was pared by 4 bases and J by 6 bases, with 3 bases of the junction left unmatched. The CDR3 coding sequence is TGTGCCAGCAGTTCCGACAGGGTCGAGCAGTACTTC. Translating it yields CASSSDRVEQYF.

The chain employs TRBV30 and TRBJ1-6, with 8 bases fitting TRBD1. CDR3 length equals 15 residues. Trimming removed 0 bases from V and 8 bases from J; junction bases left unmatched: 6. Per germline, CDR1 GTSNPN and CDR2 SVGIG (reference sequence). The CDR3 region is CAWSVGGTGDSPLHF. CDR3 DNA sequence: TGTGCCTGGAGTGTAGGTGGGACAGGAGATTCACCCCTCCACTTT. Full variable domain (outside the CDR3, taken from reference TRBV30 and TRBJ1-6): SQTIHQWPATLVQPVGSPLSLECTVEGTSNPNLYWYRQAAGRGLQLLFYSVGIGQISSEVPQNLSASRPQDRQFILSSKKLLLSDSGFYLCAWSVGGTGDSPLHFGNGTRLTVT.

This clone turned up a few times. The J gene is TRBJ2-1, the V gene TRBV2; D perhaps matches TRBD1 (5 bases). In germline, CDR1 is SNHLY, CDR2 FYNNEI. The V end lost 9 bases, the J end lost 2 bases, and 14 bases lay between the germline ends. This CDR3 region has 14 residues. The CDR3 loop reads CARGRQGTYNEQFF. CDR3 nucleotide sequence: TGTGCCAGAGGCCGGCAGGGAACCTACAATGAGCAGTTCTTC.

DNA of the CDR3: TGTGCCAGCAGTTTCTGGACAGGGTTGAACACTGAAGCTTTCTTT. It specifies CASSFWTGLNTEAFF. V and J are TRBV28 and TRBJ1-1, with TRBD1 identical over 8 bases. The J segment lost 0 bases and the V segment lost 3 bases, leaving 3 bases of the junction unmatched. In germline, CDR1 is MDHEN, CDR2 SYDVKM. The CDR3 is 15 amino acids.

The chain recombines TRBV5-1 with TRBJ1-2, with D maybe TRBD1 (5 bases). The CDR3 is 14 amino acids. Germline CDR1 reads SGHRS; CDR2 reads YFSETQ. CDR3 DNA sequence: TGCGCGACCAGCATACAGGACCCTAACTATGGCTACACCTTC. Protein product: CATSIQDPNYGYTF.

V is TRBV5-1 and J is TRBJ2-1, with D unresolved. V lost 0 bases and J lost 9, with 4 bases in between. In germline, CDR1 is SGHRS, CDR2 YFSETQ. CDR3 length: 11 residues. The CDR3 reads CASSLVGEQFF. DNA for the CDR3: TGCGCCAGCAGCTTGGTCGGTGAGCAGTTCTTC.

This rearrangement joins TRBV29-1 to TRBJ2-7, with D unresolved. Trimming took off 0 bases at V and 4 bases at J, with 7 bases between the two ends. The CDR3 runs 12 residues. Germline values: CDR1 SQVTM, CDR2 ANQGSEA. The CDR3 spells CSVEDLPYEQYF. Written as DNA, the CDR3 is TGCAGCGTTGAAGATCTCCCATACGAGCAGTACTTC.

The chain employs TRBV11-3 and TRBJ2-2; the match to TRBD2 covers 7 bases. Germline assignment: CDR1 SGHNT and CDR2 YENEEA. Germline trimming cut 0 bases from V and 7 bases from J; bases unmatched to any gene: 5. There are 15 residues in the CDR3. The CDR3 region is CASSLDGRAVGELFF. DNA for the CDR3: TGTGCCAGCAGCTTAGATGGGAGGGCGGTCGGGGAGCTGTTTTTT.

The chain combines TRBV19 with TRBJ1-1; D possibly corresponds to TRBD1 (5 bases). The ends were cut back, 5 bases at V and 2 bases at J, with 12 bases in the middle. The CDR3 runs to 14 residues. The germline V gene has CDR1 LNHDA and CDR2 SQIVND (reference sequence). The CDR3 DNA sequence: TGTGCCAGTAGTCCCTGGACAACCAACACTGAAGCTTTCTTT. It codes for CASSPWTTNTEAFF. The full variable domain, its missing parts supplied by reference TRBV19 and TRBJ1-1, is DGGITQSPKYLFRKEGQNVTLSCEQNLNHDAMYWYRQDPGQGLRLIYYSQIVNDFQKGDIAEGYSVSREKKESFPLTVTSAQKNPTAFYLCASSPWTTNTEAFFGQGTRLTVV.

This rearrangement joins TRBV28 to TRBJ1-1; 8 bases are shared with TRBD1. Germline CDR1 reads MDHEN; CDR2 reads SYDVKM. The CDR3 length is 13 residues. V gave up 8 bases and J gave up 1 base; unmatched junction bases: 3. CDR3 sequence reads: CASQGQGNTEAFF. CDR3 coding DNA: TGTGCCAGCCAAGGACAGGGGAACACTGAAGCTTTCTTT. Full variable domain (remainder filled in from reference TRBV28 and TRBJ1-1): DVKVTQSSRYLVKRTGEKVFLECVQDMDHENMFWYRQDPGLGLRLIYFSYDVKMKEKGDIPEGYSVSREKKERFSLILESASTNQTSMYLCASQGQGNTEAFFGQGTRLTVV.

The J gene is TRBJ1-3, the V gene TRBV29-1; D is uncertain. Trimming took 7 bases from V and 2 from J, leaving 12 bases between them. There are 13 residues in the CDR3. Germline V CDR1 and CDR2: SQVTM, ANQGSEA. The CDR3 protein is CSAQTSPGNTIYF. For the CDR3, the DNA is TGCAGCGCCCAGACCAGTCCTGGAAACACCATATATTTT.

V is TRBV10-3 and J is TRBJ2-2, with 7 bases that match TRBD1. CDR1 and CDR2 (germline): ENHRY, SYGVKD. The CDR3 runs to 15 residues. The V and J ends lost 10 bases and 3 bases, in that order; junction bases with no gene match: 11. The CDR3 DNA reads TGTGCCACCCTAGACAGGGTAGCGTACACCGGGGAGCTGTTTTTT. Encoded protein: CATLDRVAYTGELFF.

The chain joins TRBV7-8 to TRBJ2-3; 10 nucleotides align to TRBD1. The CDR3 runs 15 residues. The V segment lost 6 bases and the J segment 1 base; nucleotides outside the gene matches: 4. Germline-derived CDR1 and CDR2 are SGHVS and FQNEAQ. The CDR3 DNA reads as TGTGCCAGCAGAGGGACAGGGGTTCGCACAGATACGCAGTATTTT. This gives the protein CASRGTGVRTDTQYF.

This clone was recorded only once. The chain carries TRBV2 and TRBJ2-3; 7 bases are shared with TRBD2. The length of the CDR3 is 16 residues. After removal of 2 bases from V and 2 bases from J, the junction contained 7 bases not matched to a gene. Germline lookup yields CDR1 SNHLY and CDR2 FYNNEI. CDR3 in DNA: TGTGCCAGCAGTGAAAGGGGCGGGGGAAACACAGATACGCAGTATTTT. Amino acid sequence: CASSERGGGNTDTQYF. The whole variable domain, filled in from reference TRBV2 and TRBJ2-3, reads EPEVTQTPSHQVTQMGQEVILRCVPISNHLYFYWYRQILGQKVEFLVSFYNNEISEKSEIFDDQFSVERPDGSNFTLKIRSTKLEDSAMYFCASSERGGGNTDTQYFGPGTRLTVL.